The clone carrying this T cell receptor beta chain has more than one count but fewer than ten. No antigen is known for it. This specimen belongs to a study of early T cells in non-severe SARS-CoV-2 infection. Study summary: With bulk RNA from unsorted whole blood as input, sequencing yielded unpaired chains. Notes on the study in general: VDJdb matching skewed toward anti-spike CD8 responses, missing private and CD4 specificities.

Individual cDNA molecules were tagged with unique molecular identifiers. TCRdb recomputed calls from the 5' RACE reads with MiXCR, one row per CDR3 protein. The repertoire holds approximately 64,000 distinct CDR3 sequences, with 15% to 20% as singletons. V shed 1 base and J shed 2 bases, with 10 bases lying between them. Germline V gives CDR1 WNHNN, CDR2 SYGVQD (reference sequence). The CDR3 sequence is 15 residues long. J is TRBJ2-3 and V is TRBV10-1; tentative D call: TRBD1 (5 bases). The receptor's source is an adult who was a healthcare worker with PCR-confirmed SARS-CoV-2 infection or an uninfected control (not recorded which). The starting material was whole blood, obtained at baseline. The CDR3 reads CASSEWQGVTDTQYF. The CDR3 DNA follows: TGCGCCAGCAGTGAGTGGCAGGGTGTCACAGATACGCAGTATTTT.